The 32 T cell receptor beta chains below come from one sample, sequenced in a study of shared clonotypes between healthy human individuals (dated by TCRdb to the early 2020s). Library preparation was by the immunoSEQ multiplex PCR assay. Entries here come from immuneACCESS through TCRdb and include only in-frame sequences with V and J called. Some clones fail to appear in such tables; in the studies checked, an unresolved V gene covers under half of the shortfall, and the cause of the remainder is unknown. A total of about 2.2 million clones appear in this sample, roughly 95% of them only once. The biggest ten clones account for under 2% of the sample. CD8 naive samples consisted of CD45RO-negative cells that were positively selected for CCR7, yielding a CD45RA+CCR7+ population without TemRA cells. The sample consisted of naive CD8+ T cells from PBMCs. The intended sense of this specimen's cell subset or site label: CD45RA+CCR7+. The receptors here all came from a man younger than 35 in good health. Some clones in this sample may be carry-over from other donors' samples.

Concerning this clone: Different DNA sequences within this sample yield the same CDR3. V is TRBV9 and J is TRBJ2-1; D is ambiguous. The V end was cut by 4 bases, the J end by 5 bases, with 7 bases between. The CDR3 sequence is 12 residues long. Germline CDR1 and CDR2: SGDLS and YYNGEE. CDR3 loop: CASSPPNNEQFF. CDR3 bases: TGTGCCAGCAGCCCACCTAACAATGAGCAGTTCTTC.

V gene TRBV2 combines with J gene TRBJ2-5; D remains unclear. CDR1 and CDR2 (germline): SNHLY, FYNNEI. The length of the CDR3 is 11 residues. Trimming pared 8 bases from V and 5 bases from J, leaving 9 bases between. This CDR3 is CASLSVETQYF. Here the CDR3 DNA reads TGTGCCAGCCTGAGCGTCGAGACCCAGTACTTC.

This rearrangement joins TRBV13 to TRBJ2-1; D uncertain. With 5 bases removed from V and 10 bases from J, the gap between germline ends came to 15 bases. Germline V gives CDR1 PRHDT, CDR2 FYEKMQ (reference sequence). This CDR3 is built from 13 residues. The CDR3 DNA follows: TGTGCCAGCAGCACGACACGGTTCTGGGAGCAGTTCTTC. Protein sequence: CASSTTRFWEQFF.

This chain joins TRBV6-5 and TRBJ1-2; maybe TRBD1 (6 bases). This CDR3 is built from 15 residues. Trimming took 1 base from V and 0 from J, leaving 9 bases between them. Germline CDR1 MNHEY, CDR2 SVGAGI. In DNA, the CDR3 is TGTGCCAGCAGTTACTTTCAGGGGACTAACTATGGCTACACCTTC. Translated: CASSYFQGTNYGYTF.

CDR3 coding DNA: TGTGCCAGCAGTTTAGCCAGGGTTGACGAGCAGTACTTC. Its translation is CASSLARVDEQYF. The V gene is TRBV27, the J gene TRBJ2-7; tentative D call: TRBD1 (5 bases). V was clipped by 2 bases and J by 5 bases, with 10 bases between them. The germline V gene has CDR1 MNHEY and CDR2 SMNVEV (reference sequence). CDR3 length: 13 residues.

The chain carries TRBV19 and TRBJ2-5; tentatively, D is TRBD2 (5 bases). The ends were cut back, 3 bases at V and 3 bases at J, with 8 bases in the middle. CDR1 and CDR2 from the germline V gene are LNHDA and SQIVND (reference sequence). The CDR3 is 13 residues long. The DNA for the CDR3 is TGTGCCAGTAGTATGCGAGGGAAAGAGACCCAGTACTTC. Translating it yields CASSMRGKETQYF.

The chain couples TRBV7-6 to TRBJ2-4; D may match TRBD1 or TRBD2 (5 bases each). CDR1 and CDR2 from the germline V gene are SGHVS and FNYEAQ. With 2 bases removed from V and 8 bases from J, the gap between germline ends came to 13 bases. This CDR3 comprises 14 residues. The chain's CDR3 is CASSLFGGSDIQYF. The CDR3 DNA is TGTGCCAGCAGCTTATTTGGGGGTAGTGACATTCAGTACTTC.

V is TRBV9 and J is TRBJ2-5, with D perhaps matching TRBD2 (8 bases). CDR1 and CDR2 from the germline V gene are SGDLS and YYNGEE. Trimming removed 3 bases at V and 5 bases at J, with 17 bases between. The CDR3 loop spans 15 amino acids. CDR3 DNA sequence: TGTGCCAGCAGCGCGGGGGGGACAGTCAAGGAGACCCAGTACTTC. Protein: CASSAGGTVKETQYF.

This chain links TRBV5-4 with TRBJ1-2; a possible D gene is TRBD1 (6 bases). Germline CDR1 is SGHNT and CDR2 is YYREEE (reference sequence). Between the trimmed V and J ends, which lost 4 bases and 7 bases, there was a span of 14 bases. This CDR3 is 13 amino acids long. In DNA, the CDR3 is TGTGCCAGCAGCGCCGACAGGAAGAGTGGCTACACCTTC. Amino acid sequence: CASSADRKSGYTF.

The rearrangement links TRBV15 to TRBJ2-7, with 9 bases aligning to TRBD1. Unmatched junction bases numbered 12, after V lost 3 bases and J lost 3 bases. Germline V gives CDR1 LNHNV, CDR2 YYDKDF (reference sequence). The CDR3 is 17 residues long. DNA for the CDR3: TGTGCCACCAGCAGCGACCGACGGACAGGGGAGGGCTACGAGCAGTACTTC. As protein: CATSSDRRTGEGYEQYF.

The chain uses TRBV7-8 and TRBJ1-1; D uncertain. The CDR3 covers 13 residues. CDR1 SGHVS and CDR2 FQNEAQ come from the germline V gene. Trimming left V 5 bases short and J 7 bases short, with 14 bases between. This CDR3 reads CASSGSVRIEAFF. The CDR3 nucleotides read TGTGCCAGCAGCGGCTCGGTTCGTATTGAAGCTTTCTTT.

A note on this clone: The same CDR3 arises from other DNA sequences in this sample as well. The V gene is TRBV19, the J gene TRBJ1-5; D call uncertain. Trimming stripped 6 bases from V and 7 bases from J, with 13 bases between. CDR3 length: 13 residues. Germline V CDR1 and CDR2: LNHDA, SQIVND (reference sequence). The CDR3 loop is CASSKGYRQPQHF. CDR3 sequence (DNA): TGTGCCAGTAGCAAGGGCTACCGACAGCCCCAGCATTTT.

The V gene is TRBV6-1, the J gene TRBJ2-7; D not certain. Trimming took off 6 bases at V and 3 bases at J, with 12 bases between the two ends. The germline CDR1 and CDR2 sequences are MNHNS and SASEGT. There are 13 residues in the CDR3. For the CDR3, the DNA is TGTGCCAGCAGCGAGATAGTGTACTACGAGCAGTACTTC. Protein sequence: CASSEIVYYEQYF.

The rearrangement joins TRBV19 to TRBJ2-7, with 7 bases that match TRBD1. Germline lookup yields CDR1 LNHDA and CDR2 SQIVND (reference sequence). The CDR3 loop spans 15 amino acids. The V segment lost 5 bases and the J segment 0 bases; nucleotides outside the gene matches: 7. CDR3 nucleotide sequence: TGTGCCAGTAGTTACAGGGGTTTCAGCTCCTACGAGCAGTACTTC. Translation gives CASSYRGFSSYEQYF.

Here the CDR3 DNA reads TGTGCCAGCTCCCACGACCCTGGACAGGGGACAGATACGCAGTATTTT. It yields the protein CASSHDPGQGTDTQYF. The chain carries TRBV18 and TRBJ2-3; TRBD1 matches at 9 bases. This CDR3 region has 16 residues. The germline V gene encodes CDR1 KGHSH and CDR2 LQKENI. V lost 6 bases and J lost 3; bases outside the gene matches: 10.

This chain connects TRBV6-1 to TRBJ2-7; D perhaps matches TRBD2 (6 bases). The CDR3 extends over 12 amino acids. V lost 11 bases and J 1 base, leaving 12 bases between the germline ends. CDR1 MNHNS and CDR2 SASEGT come from the germline V gene. CDR3: CAGRGLSYEQYF. CDR3 DNA sequence: TGTGCCGGTAGGGGACTTTCCTACGAGCAGTACTTC.

Notes on this clone: Other DNA sequences in this sample translate to the same CDR3. V is TRBV5-6 and J is TRBJ2-2; D not certain. The CDR3 is 13 amino acids. Trimming took off 4 bases at V and 6 bases at J, with 10 bases between the two ends. The germline V gene encodes CDR1 SGHDT and CDR2 YYEEEE. The CDR3 protein is CASSLGVPGELFF. The CDR3 bases are TGTGCCAGCAGCCTTGGGGTCCCCGGGGAGCTGTTTTTT.

V is TRBV5-6 and J is TRBJ2-7; a possible D gene is TRBD1 (6 bases). Germline assignment: CDR1 SGHDT and CDR2 YYEEEE. Trimming stripped 4 bases from V and 3 bases from J, with 14 bases between. The CDR3 runs to 14 residues. The CDR3 nucleotides are TGTGCCAGCAGCGGGGACACAACCGACTACGAGCAGTACTTC. This sequence encodes CASSGDTTDYEQYF.

The genes are TRBV27 and TRBJ2-1, with 13 bases identical to TRBD2. The length of the CDR3 is 15 residues. Germline assignment: CDR1 MNHEY and CDR2 SMNVEV (reference sequence). J was trimmed by 7 bases and V by 5 bases; bases with no gene match: 5. CDR3 amino acids: CASSITSGRANEQFF. CDR3 nucleotide sequence: TGTGCCAGCAGTATAACTAGCGGGAGGGCTAATGAGCAGTTCTTC.

The chain joins TRBV27 to TRBJ2-7; D call uncertain. V was pared by 6 bases and J by 4 bases, with 10 bases between. Per germline, CDR1 MNHEY and CDR2 SMNVEV (reference sequence). The CDR3 is made up of 12 amino acids. CDR3 DNA sequence: TGTGCCAGCAGGAAGACATCATACGAGCAGTACTTC. This gives the protein CASRKTSYEQYF.

The J gene is TRBJ2-1, the V gene TRBV5-6, with 7 bases matching TRBD2. This CDR3 region has 15 residues. CDR1 and CDR2 (germline): SGHDT, YYEEEE. V lost 4 bases and J lost 4; bases outside the gene matches: 8. CDR3 DNA: TGTGCCAGCAGCATAGCGAGCGGGGAATACAATGAGCAGTTCTTC. It translates to CASSIASGEYNEQFF.

About this clone: The identical CDR3 is also encoded by other nucleotide sequences in the sample. The chain carries TRBV4-2 and TRBJ2-7; D is perhaps TRBD1 or TRBD2 (6 bases each). Germline-derived CDR1 and CDR2 are LGHNA and YNFKEQ. Trimming stripped 1 base from V and 2 bases from J, with 12 bases between. The CDR3 is 15 amino acids. The CDR3 DNA sequence: TGTGCCAGCAGCCAAGTGGGGGGCAGGGCCTACGAGCAGTACTTC. This codes for CASSQVGGRAYEQYF.

The chain combines TRBV28 with TRBJ1-4; D gene unclear. The germline CDR1 and CDR2 sequences are MDHEN and SYDVKM. Deletions cut 3 bases from V and 1 base from J, with 9 bases between. The CDR3 has 15 amino acids. CDR3 amino acids: CASSFLRRTNEKLFF. DNA for the CDR3: TGTGCCAGCAGTTTTCTTCGGCGAACTAATGAAAAACTGTTTTTT.

The chain couples TRBV5-1 to TRBJ2-1; 10 bases are a match to TRBD2. Trimming took 4 bases from V and 2 from J; bases not matched to a gene: 6. Germline CDR1 is SGHRS and CDR2 is YFSETQ. CDR3 length: 16 residues. This CDR3 reads CASSLPTSGPYNEQFF. CDR3 in DNA: TGCGCCAGCAGCCTACCGACTAGCGGGCCCTACAATGAGCAGTTCTTC.

The gene calls are TRBV19 and TRBJ1-2, with 9 bases lining up with TRBD1. Trimming took 10 bases from V and 4 from J; bases not matched to a gene: 10. Germline CDR1 is LNHDA and CDR2 is SQIVND (reference sequence). The CDR3 loop spans 14 amino acids. The CDR3 region is CAIKTGGAGYGYTF. In nucleotides, the CDR3 is TGTGCCATCAAAACAGGGGGCGCGGGCTATGGCTACACCTTC.

The V gene is TRBV4-1, the J gene TRBJ2-5; D tentatively reads TRBD1 or TRBD2 (5 bases each). Trimming shortened V by 8 bases and J by 2 bases, and 27 bases separated the two germline ends. The CDR3 length is 18 residues. Germline lookup yields CDR1 MGHRA and CDR2 YSYEKL. DNA of the CDR3: TGCGCCAGCTCCGACACTAGGGGTGGGGCAGATAGACAAGAGACCCAGTACTTC. Its protein product is CASSDTRGGADRQETQYF.

The J gene is TRBJ2-3, the V gene TRBV11-2, with D possibly called TRBD1 or TRBD2 (5 bases each). Germline V gives CDR1 SGHAT, CDR2 FQNNGV. V gave up 7 bases and J gave up 6 bases, with 17 bases separating them. This CDR3 has 14 amino acids. The DNA for the CDR3 is TGTGCCAGCACCATTTGGGGGACGCAGGATACGCAGTATTTT. Translated: CASTIWGTQDTQYF.

The chain combines TRBV6-4 with TRBJ1-4, with 7 bases aligning to TRBD1. The length of the CDR3 is 19 residues. CDR1 is MRHNA and CDR2 is SNTAGT in the germline V gene. V shed 2 bases, J shed 3 bases, and the junction held 15 bases outside the gene matches. In DNA form, the CDR3 reads TGTGCCAGCAGTGACAACCTGTTAGGAGGGGGCCGGGCTAATGAAAAACTGTTTTTT. The encoded protein is CASSDNLLGGGRANEKLFF.

CDR3 amino acids: CASSLPGGRPTGELFF. CDR3 in DNA: TGTGCCAGCAGCCTCCCGGGAGGACGACCCACCGGGGAGCTGTTTTTT. The V gene is TRBV7-9, the J gene TRBJ2-2, with 7 bases fitting TRBD2. The CDR3 consists of 16 residues. Trimming took 5 bases from V and 4 from J; bases not matched to a gene: 10. Per germline, CDR1 SEHNR and CDR2 FQNEAQ (reference sequence).

The chain recombines TRBV5-1 with TRBJ1-6; D is unclear. This CDR3 contains 16 residues. V was pared by 0 bases and J by 0 bases, with 7 bases between. Germline V CDR1 and CDR2: SGHRS, YFSETQ. This CDR3 is CASSLVKSSYNSPLHF. The CDR3 bases are TGCGCCAGCAGCTTGGTTAAGAGCTCCTATAATTCACCCCTCCACTTT.

For the CDR3, the DNA is TGTGCCAGCAGCTTTAAACCGGGACAGGGGCCCTACGAGCAGTACTTC. Translated, it gives CASSFKPGQGPYEQYF. The gene calls are TRBV5-4 and TRBJ2-7; the match to TRBD1 covers 10 bases. This CDR3 has 16 amino acids. The V gene end was trimmed by 2 bases and the J gene end by 2 bases; junction bases not matched to a gene: 7. CDR1 SGHNT and CDR2 YYREEE come from the germline V gene (reference sequence).

This clone has just one count. Other DNA variants within this sample encode the same CDR3. The rearrangement links TRBV27 to TRBJ1-5; D remains ambiguous. Germline V gene sequence: CDR1 MNHEY, CDR2 SMNVEV (reference sequence). The CDR3 runs to 14 residues. The V end was cut by 5 bases, the J end by 2 bases, with 10 bases between. The CDR3 sequence is CASSTTGGNQPQHF. As DNA, the CDR3 is TGTGCCAGCAGTACGACGGGTGGCAATCAGCCCCAGCATTTT.